These 10 T cell receptor beta chains were all obtained from the same sample, sequenced in a study of cytomegalovirus exposure and HLA in healthy donors. Primers for the PCR totalled 60 Vbeta and 13 Jbeta. Data came from immunoSEQ multiplex PCR; TCRdb stores just in-frame clones and leaves some out. The sample lists 150,000 to 200,000 clones, 75% to 80% occurring once. The source material was PBMCs. Receptor source: a man over 45 in good health and CMV-seropositive.

The chain joins TRBV2 to TRBJ1-5; the match to TRBD1 covers 9 bases. Germline V gene lookup returns CDR1 SNHLY and CDR2 FYNNEI. CDR3 length: 18 amino acids. Trimming removed 6 bases from V and 0 bases from J; junction bases left unmatched: 12. The CDR3 DNA sequence: TGTGCCAGCAGAAGAGGGGGGACAGGGATTCTTAGCAATCAGCCCCAGCATTTT. Protein: CASRRGGTGILSNQPQHF.

The CDR3 is CASSGGRAVGSPLHF. CDR3 nucleotide sequence: TGTGCCAGCAGCGGTGGGAGGGCCGTGGGTTCACCCCTCCACTTT. The V gene is TRBV5-4, the J gene TRBJ1-6; D is uncertain. CDR1 and CDR2 (germline): SGHNT, YYREEE (reference sequence). This CDR3 is 15 amino acids long. Between the trimmed V and J ends, which lost 4 bases and 9 bases, there was a span of 17 bases.

The rearrangement uses TRBV5-6 and TRBJ2-7; 7 bases agree with TRBD2. V gave up 3 bases and J gave up 3 bases; unmatched junction bases: 6. CDR3 length: 14 residues. CDR1 and CDR2 (germline): SGHDT, YYEEEE. The CDR3 loop is CASSWGGRDYEQYV. The CDR3 nucleotides are TGTGCCAGCAGCTGGGGGGGTAGGGACTACGAGCAGTACGTC.

This chain uses TRBV15 with TRBJ1-1, with 7 nucleotides matching TRBD1. J gave up 1 base and V 6 bases, and 5 bases lay outside the gene matches. The CDR3 contains 14 residues. Germline values: CDR1 LNHNV, CDR2 YYDKDF (reference sequence). The CDR3 region is CATSSRTGNTEAFF. The CDR3 coding sequence is TGTGCCACCAGTAGTAGGACAGGGAACACTGAAGCTTTCTTT.

The V call is TRBV7-3, the J call TRBJ2-5, with 7 bases matching TRBD2. This CDR3 is 17 amino acids long. J gave up 2 bases and V 5 bases, and 14 bases lay outside the gene matches. Germline loops: CDR1 SGHTA, CDR2 FQGTGA. This CDR3 reads CASSQGVAGEGQETQYF. CDR3 in DNA: TGTGCCAGCAGCCAAGGAGTAGCGGGTGAGGGACAAGAGACCCAGTACTTC.

V is TRBV10-3 and J is TRBJ1-1; D possibly corresponds to TRBD1 (6 bases). Per the germline V gene, CDR1 is ENHRY and CDR2 is SYGVKD. The V gene lost 3 bases and the J gene lost 4 bases, with 21 bases spanning the gap. CDR3 length equals 17 residues. The CDR3 bases are TGTGCCATCAGTGACCAATCGAAGGGGGGGCCGGGCACTGAAGCTTTCTTT. Translation: CAISDQSKGGPGTEAFF.

This clone has more than one count but fewer than ten. The rearrangement joins TRBV13 to TRBJ2-1; unclear D gene. There are 15 residues in the CDR3. Germline CDR1 reads PRHDT; CDR2 reads FYEKMQ (reference sequence). Trimming removed 5 bases at V and 5 bases at J, with 16 bases between. CDR3 protein: CASSHVRSLNNEQFF. As DNA, the CDR3 is TGTGCCAGCAGCCATGTACGGTCTCTAAACAATGAGCAGTTCTTC.

The J gene is TRBJ2-3, the V gene TRBV28, with 12 bases identical to TRBD2. CDR3 length: 15 amino acids. J gave up 2 bases and V 9 bases, and 6 bases lay outside the gene matches. Germline V lookup: CDR1 MDHEN, CDR2 SYDVKM. In DNA form, the CDR3 reads TGTGCCAGTAGGACTAGCGGGGTCTCCACAGATACGCAGTATTTT. Translation: CASRTSGVSTDTQYF.

J is TRBJ1-1 and V is TRBV28, with a possible D match to TRBD1 (6 bases). There are 11 residues in the CDR3. V lost 10 bases, J lost 7 bases, and 13 bases lay in between. Germline loops: CDR1 MDHEN, CDR2 SYDVKM. CDR3 nucleotides: TGTGCCACTAACAGGGTGGATGAAGCTTTCTTT. Its protein product is CATNRVDEAFF.

The chain is built from TRBV5-1 and TRBJ2-4; D is possibly TRBD2 (6 bases). CDR1 is SGHRS and CDR2 is YFSETQ in the germline V gene. The CDR3 length is 15 residues. Trimming took 3 bases from V and 7 from J, leaving 17 bases between them. CDR3 amino acids: CASSSLGGRENIQYF. The CDR3 DNA sequence: TGCGCCAGCAGCTCTTTGGGGGGTCGAGAGAACATTCAGTACTTC.